This TCR beta chain came from a study of cytomegalovirus exposure and HLA in healthy donors. Study summary: Out of about 180 million T cells, an earlier analysis found 117 million unique TCR beta sequences in total. Study observations and caveats: Usually a TCR sequence was rare, but some public TCRs were found in many donors. Later analysis showed TCR association rates varying by HLA locus, highest for DRB1 and lowest for HLA-C.

PCR amplification relied on 60 Vbeta primers (plus 13 Jbeta primers). Original methodology: Later, an analysis found about 80 million unique TCR beta chains, and roughly 9.9 million of these were shared. The data were produced by immunoSEQ multiplex PCR, yet TCRdb's version contains in-frame clones alone and is incomplete. V and J calls and clone size follow that table, whereas D and trimming were derived from the DNA. Here the sample spans almost 200,000 clones, around 79% being singletons. To note about this clone: What it binds is unknown.

Germline V gene data show CDR1 as LNHDA and CDR2 as SQIVND (reference sequence). V lost 4 bases, J lost 4 bases, and 15 bases stayed unmatched. CDR3 length: 18 residues. Material: PBMCs. The origin of this receptor is a male donor in good health and CMV-seropositive. This chain uses TRBV19 with TRBJ1-5; TRBD1 matches 8 bases. CDR3 protein: CASSTLDLDRVGNQPQHF. CDR3 nucleotide sequence: TGTGCCAGTAGTACCTTAGACTTGGACAGGGTTGGGAATCAGCCCCAGCATTTT.